The following is a T cell receptor (beta chain) sequence with its context. Only a few counts were recorded for this clonotype. What this receptor recognizes is not known. No base quality values were provided; no much bigger clone lies one nucleotide off. The CDR3 covers 15 residues, taking in both the cysteine and the phenylalanine. CDR3 DNA is the only sequence kept; it has 45 bases, read in frame from the first base. Trimming at the junction amounts to 3 bases on V and 7 bases on J, and the germline ends lie 16 bases apart. From the germline V gene, CDR1 is MNHEY and CDR2 is SVGEGT. These data are taken from a study of response to subunit inactivated influenza vaccine (dated by TCRdb to the late 2010s). Describing the broader study: The study used deep quantitative T cell receptor repertoire profiling to track responses to a trivalent subunit inactivated influenza vaccine.

Receptors were amplified or captured by RT-PCR. TCRdb lists the instrument as Illumina HiSeq 2500. TCRdb handled the public reads itself, with Q25 trimming in fastp and clone calling in MiXCR, and kept productive beta chains. Entries that share a CDR3 protein sequence are merged under the most common genes and DNA. For this sample there are approximately 680,000 distinct CDR3 sequences; 15% to 19% appear just once. The ten largest clones take up around 10% of the sample. Findings and caveats that apply to the study as a whole: The authors suggested that each seasonal influenza vaccination may recruit only a limited number of new T cells.

Here the sequenced sample was PBMCs from blood, taken less than 13 days after vaccination. The receptor's source is a middle-aged man who received an inactivated influenza vaccine. Donor details come from another sample of the same person, matched by shared clones. The sequence links TRBV6-2 or TRBV6-3 to TRBJ2-1; the best D guess is TRBD1, with 5 bases matching. The DNA reads as follows: TGTGCCAGCAGTTATCAGGGCCGCGTTTCTAATGAGCAGTTCTTC. Translation gives CASSYQGRVSNEQFF.